This T cell receptor beta chain stems from a study of T cell responses to AZD1222 COVID-19 vaccine. Method: immunoSEQ multiplex PCR; TCRdb's copy keeps in-frame clones and lacks some. In the table there are some 150,000 clones, over 80% of which are singletons. In its sample, this clone was seen a few times. The antigen is unknown. Whole-study findings and limits: Donors in the cohort were predominantly white British and more often female, and clonal diversity was possibly underestimated.

Germline values: CDR1 LGHDT, CDR2 YNNKEL (reference sequence). The CDR3 runs 16 residues. With 2 bases clipped from V and 3 bases from J, the junction kept 7 bases outside the gene matches. The receptor's source is an adult in good health. This specimen was peripheral blood, taken on day 0 of MenACWY control vaccination. The chain couples TRBV3-1 (or the pseudogene TRBV3-2) to TRBJ2-1, with 7 bases aligning to TRBD2. The CDR3 protein is CASSQRPASGYNEQFF. In DNA form, the CDR3 reads TGTGCCAGCAGCCAAAGACCAGCTAGCGGCTACAATGAGCAGTTCTTC.